These 19 T cell receptor beta chains were all obtained from the same sample, sequenced in a study of blood T cell repertoires in COVID-19. Produced via immunoSEQ multiplex PCR; TCRdb's table is partial and in-frame only. The repertoire holds 100,000 or so clones, with around 85% as singletons. Sequenced: peripheral blood. The receptors stem from a man between 70 and 80 years old with active or convalescent COVID-19.

The chain couples TRBV29-1 to TRBJ2-1; 7 nucleotides match TRBD2. In germline, CDR1 is SQVTM, CDR2 ANQGSEA. The CDR3 totals 14 residues. The V gene end was trimmed by 4 bases and the J gene end by 9 bases; junction bases not matched to a gene: 12. DNA for the CDR3: TGCAGCGTTGCTTGGGGAGGGCCGTTTTCTGAGCAGTTCTTC. It encodes CSVAWGGPFSEQFF.

This clone was seen only once. The rearrangement uses TRBV4-1 and TRBJ2-1, with no clear D. CDR1 and CDR2 from the germline V gene are MGHRA and YSYEKL. V shed 0 bases and J shed 3 bases, with 9 bases lying between them. The CDR3 covers 15 residues. The CDR3 sequence: CASSQEVLFYNEQFF. CDR3 nucleotides: TGCGCCAGCAGCCAAGAAGTACTATTCTACAATGAGCAGTTCTTC.

V gene TRBV7-8 combines with J gene TRBJ1-5, with a possible D match to TRBD1 (6 bases). V was cut by 1 base and J by 2 bases, with 12 bases left in between. Germline CDR1 SGHVS, CDR2 FQNEAQ. The CDR3 loop spans 16 amino acids. CDR3 sequence: CASSLVGGRGNQPQHF. Here the CDR3 DNA reads TGTGCCAGCAGCTTAGTAGGGGGGAGGGGCAATCAGCCCCAGCATTTT. The full variable domain, completed using reference TRBV7-8 and TRBJ1-5, is GAGVSQSPRYKVAKRGQDVALRCDPISGHVSLFWYQQALGQGPEFLTYFQNEAQLDKSGLPSDRFFAERPEGSVSTLKIQRTQQEDSAVYLCASSLVGGRGNQPQHFGDGTRLSIL.

The chain uses TRBV5-1 and TRBJ2-2; D possibly corresponds to TRBD2 (5 bases). This CDR3 region has 14 residues. V dropped 4 bases and J dropped 0 bases, with 7 bases sitting between them. CDR1 and CDR2 from the germline V gene are SGHRS and YFSETQ. Here the CDR3 reads CASSPGTNTGELFF. The DNA for the CDR3 is TGCGCCAGCAGCCCCGGGACGAACACCGGGGAGCTGTTTTTT.

The rearrangement joins TRBV10-2 to TRBJ1-5; 9 bases match TRBD1. The trim removed 6 bases at V and 7 bases at J, leaving 16 bases unmatched. Germline V gene data show CDR1 as WSHSY and CDR2 as SAAADI. The CDR3 contains 17 residues. CDR3 region: CASSKSHRDRAVQPQHF. For the CDR3, the DNA is TGCGCCAGCAGCAAGAGTCACCGGGACAGGGCCGTGCAGCCCCAGCATTTT.

The CDR3 region is CASSPRGGGPYSPLHF. Written as DNA, the CDR3 is TGTGCCAGCAGCCCTCGGGGAGGGGGGCCCTATTCACCCCTCCACTTT. The chain employs TRBV27 and TRBJ1-6; the D gene is possibly TRBD1 (6 bases). Germline CDR1 and CDR2: MNHEY and SMNVEV (reference sequence). The length of the CDR3 is 16 residues. The V and J ends lost 6 bases and 8 bases respectively, with 20 bases between them.

This chain joins TRBV19 and TRBJ1-1; D remains ambiguous. The CDR3 spans 13 residues. The germline V and J ends were trimmed by 3 bases and 3 bases, with 8 bases remaining between them. Germline lookup yields CDR1 LNHDA and CDR2 SQIVND (reference sequence). CDR3 bases: TGTGCCAGTAGTATCCAGGTCCACACTGAAGCTTTCTTT. Residues: CASSIQVHTEAFF.

The chain recombines TRBV6-5 with TRBJ2-7; 9 positions match TRBD1. CDR1 is MNHEY and CDR2 is SVGAGI in the germline V gene. The ends lost 8 bases at V and 4 bases at J; junction bases unmatched: 6. This CDR3 is 13 amino acids long. This CDR3 is CASARDRAYEQYF. The CDR3 DNA follows: TGTGCCAGCGCCCGGGACAGGGCTTACGAGCAGTACTTC.

This sequence joins TRBV6-6 and TRBJ2-7; TRBD1 aligns across 9 bases. CDR1 MNHNY and CDR2 SVGAGI come from the germline V gene (reference sequence). The CDR3 extends over 13 amino acids. Trimming at V came to 5 bases and at J to 6 bases, leaving 5 bases not matched to a gene. DNA for the CDR3: TGTGCCAGCAGTATCGGGACAGGGAGCGAGCAGTACTTC. Translation gives CASSIGTGSEQYF.

V usage is TRBV7-4 and J usage is TRBJ1-5, with D unresolved. Trimming cost V 1 base and J 0 bases, with 10 bases left between them. The CDR3 is 16 residues long. Germline V gene lookup returns CDR1 SGHVT and CDR2 SQSDAQ. This CDR3 is CASSLDPAYSNQPQHF. CDR3 bases: TGTGCCAGCAGCTTAGATCCTGCGTATAGCAATCAGCCCCAGCATTTT.

This chain uses TRBV30 with TRBJ2-1; the match to TRBD1 covers 11 bases. The germline V gene has CDR1 GTSNPN and CDR2 SVGIG (reference sequence). Unmatched junction bases numbered 3, after V lost 2 bases and J lost 6 bases. CDR3 size: 14 residues. The DNA for the CDR3 is TGTGCCTGGAGTCGCGGGACAGGGGGCAATGAGCAGTTCTTC. Translation gives CAWSRGTGGNEQFF.

The chain combines TRBV5-1 with TRBJ2-2, with D perhaps TRBD1 (7 bases). V was trimmed by 0 bases and J by 5 bases, leaving 17 bases between them. Germline V lookup: CDR1 SGHRS, CDR2 YFSETQ. The length of the CDR3 is 17 residues. The CDR3 nucleotides are TGCGCCAGCAGCTTGGCCCTAGGACAGGCGGGGACCGGGGAGCTGTTTTTT. The encoded protein is CASSLALGQAGTGELFF.

The J gene is TRBJ2-7, the V gene TRBV6-5; possible D gene TRBD2, 5 bases. This CDR3 is 13 amino acids long. V was shortened by 6 bases and J by 2 bases, with 11 bases between the two germline ends. Germline V lookup: CDR1 MNHEY, CDR2 SVGAGI. In nucleotides, the CDR3 is TGTGCCAGCAGGCGGACTGCGGCCTACGAGCAGTACTTC. Its translation is CASRRTAAYEQYF.

The J gene is TRBJ2-1, the V gene TRBV5-1; 16 bases line up with TRBD2. J lost 8 bases, V lost 4 bases, and 6 bases had no gene match. Germline CDR1 SGHRS, CDR2 YFSETQ. This CDR3 contains 16 residues. Here the CDR3 reads CASSAGTSGRADEQFF. CDR3 coding DNA: TGCGCCAGCAGCGCGGGGACTAGCGGGAGGGCCGATGAGCAGTTCTTC. Variable domain in full (rest from reference TRBV5-1 and TRBJ2-1): KAGVTQTPRYLIKTRGQQVTLSCSPISGHRSVSWYQQTPGQGLQFLFEYFSETQRNKGNFPGRFSGRQFSNSRSEMNVSTLELGDSALYLCASSAGTSGRADEQFFGPGTRLTVL.

The chain is built from TRBV28 and TRBJ1-2, with 8 positions matching TRBD1. The germline V gene encodes CDR1 MDHEN and CDR2 SYDVKM. This CDR3 has 13 amino acids. V shed 6 bases and J 5 bases; nucleotides not matched to a gene: 5. The chain's CDR3 is CASRPGGGYGYTF. The CDR3 DNA follows: TGTGCCAGCAGACCAGGGGGCGGGTATGGCTACACCTTC.

The chain is built from TRBV2 and TRBJ2-2, with TRBD2 matching 7 bases. The V segment lost 6 bases and the J segment 2 bases; nucleotides outside the gene matches: 6. The V gene's germline CDR1 is SNHLY and CDR2 FYNNEI. This CDR3 has 15 amino acids. The CDR3: CASRVTSANTGELFF. CDR3 DNA sequence: TGTGCCAGCAGGGTAACTAGCGCAAACACCGGGGAGCTGTTTTTT.

CDR3 nucleotide sequence: TGTGCCAGCGGGGACTTTATTCGGGGGATTCAGTACTTC. It translates to CASGDFIRGIQYF. The chain is built from TRBV12-3 or TRBV12-4 and TRBJ2-4, with D possibly being TRBD2 (6 bases). This CDR3 region has 13 residues. Trimming took off 8 bases at V and 10 bases at J, with 18 bases between the two ends.

The chain combines TRBV4-1 with TRBJ2-3; D is perhaps TRBD1 (6 bases). In germline, CDR1 is MGHRA, CDR2 YSYEKL. The V gene lost 5 bases and the J gene lost 6 bases, with 18 bases spanning the gap. This CDR3 spans 15 amino acids. CDR3 sequence reads: CASSRAGARPDTQYF. In nucleotides, the CDR3 is TGCGCCAGCAGCAGGGCAGGGGCAAGACCCGATACGCAGTATTTT.

V is TRBV24-1 and J is TRBJ2-2; the match to TRBD1 covers 9 bases. Germline values: CDR1 KGHDR, CDR2 SFDVKD. This CDR3 region has 16 residues. V shed 4 bases and J 5 bases; nucleotides not matched to a gene: 7. This chain's CDR3 is CATSDSGTGKTGELFF. The CDR3, as DNA: TGTGCCACCAGTGACTCCGGGACAGGGAAAACCGGGGAGCTGTTTTTT.